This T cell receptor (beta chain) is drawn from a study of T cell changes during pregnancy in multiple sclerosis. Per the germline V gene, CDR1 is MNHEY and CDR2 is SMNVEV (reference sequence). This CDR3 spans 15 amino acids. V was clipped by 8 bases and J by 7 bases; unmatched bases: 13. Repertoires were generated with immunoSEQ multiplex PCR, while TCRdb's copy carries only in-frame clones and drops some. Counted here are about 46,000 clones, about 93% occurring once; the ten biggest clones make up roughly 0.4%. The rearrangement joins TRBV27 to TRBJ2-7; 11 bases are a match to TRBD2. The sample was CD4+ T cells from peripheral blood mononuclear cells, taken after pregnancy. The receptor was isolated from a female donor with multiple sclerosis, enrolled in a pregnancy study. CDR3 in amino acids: CASRLVAGGPSEQYF. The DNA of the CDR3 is TGTGCCAGCCGACTGGTAGCGGGAGGGCCGAGTGAGCAGTACTTC.